This T cell receptor beta chain was sequenced in a study of OX40 agonist ivuxolimab in advanced cancers. General study results and limits: People who partly responded at 0.1-3.0 mg/kg had some of the least clonal expansion seen. CD4+ and CD8+ blood T cells expanded clonally by week 6 at 0.1 to 3.0 mg/kg. Averaging showed that CD8+ T cells had more expanded clones than CD4+ did.

Deletions cut 0 bases from V and 5 bases from J, with 7 bases between. The CDR3 has 14 residues. The germline V gene has CDR1 MGHRA and CDR2 YSYEKL. Peripheral blood came from all dose cohorts at three timepoints. With regard to this clone: Its target is not known.

This table comes from immunoSEQ multiplex PCR, and its TCRdb copy is limited to in-frame clones, with some not included. The top ten hold 15% to 20% of the sample, which has around 26,000 clones, around 90% seen once. The V call is TRBV4-1, the J call TRBJ2-2; no reliable D call. The sequenced sample was CD4+ or CD8+ T cells sorted from blood, obtained in a trial of the OX40 agonist ivuxolimab. The sequence was obtained from an adult with an advanced solid tumor such as melanoma, head and neck, liver or kidney cancer. CDR3 residues: CASSQERNTGELFF. For the CDR3, the DNA is TGCGCCAGCAGCCAAGAAAGGAATACCGGGGAGCTGTTTTTT.